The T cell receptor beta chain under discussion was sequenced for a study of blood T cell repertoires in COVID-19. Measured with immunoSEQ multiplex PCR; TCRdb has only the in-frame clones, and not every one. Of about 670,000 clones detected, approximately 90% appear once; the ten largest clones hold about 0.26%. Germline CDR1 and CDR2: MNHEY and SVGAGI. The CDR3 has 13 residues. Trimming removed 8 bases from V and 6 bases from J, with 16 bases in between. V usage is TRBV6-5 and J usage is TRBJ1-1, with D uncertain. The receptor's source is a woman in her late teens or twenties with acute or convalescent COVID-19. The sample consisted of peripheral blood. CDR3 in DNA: TGTGCCAGCTTTTCCCCCACGTCGGCTGAAGCTTTCTTT. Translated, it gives CASFSPTSAEAFF.